Listed below are T cell receptor beta chains from one sample, sequenced in a study of T cells after yellow fever vaccination. A single record per CDR3 protein comes from TCRdb applying MiXCR to the 5' RACE reads. The table has hundreds of thousands of distinct CDR3 sequences, less than 9.5% seen once. Specimen: PBMCs, collected more than 35 days after the first yellow fever vaccination. These receptors were taken from a man between 18 and 29 years old who received the YFV17D yellow fever vaccine. CDR3s include the opening cysteine and the closing phenylalanine or tryptophan. D genes are given only for firm matches.

TRBJ2-7 | TRBV5-5 | TRBD1 | CASSEGQGGYEQYF
TRBJ2-3 | TRBV7-2 | . | CASRAPPTDTQYF
TRBJ2-6 | TRBV7-8 | . | CASSLAGLDFSGANVLTF
TRBJ2-1 | TRBV4-3 | TRBD1 | CASSQGQGKWKMDEQFF
TRBJ2-7 | TRBV4-1 | . | CASSRLLGEDSYEQYF
TRBJ2-5 | TRBV20-1 | . | CSASMGRETQYF
TRBJ1-5 | TRBV5-1 | . | CASSLEGEYQPQHF
TRBJ2-1 | TRBV5-6 | . | CASSHTYNEQFF
TRBJ2-3 | TRBV5-1 | . | CASSFRGRGTDTQYF
TRBJ2-5 | TRBV6-1 | . | CASRQRLMGETQYF
TRBJ2-3 | TRBV12-3/TRBV12-4 | . | CASRLGGLTDTQYF
TRBJ2-1 | TRBV9 | TRBD2 | CASSDRGDAYNEQFF
TRBJ2-7 | TRBV7-2 | TRBD2 | CASSLKAGGSSYEQYF
TRBJ2-5 | TRBV12-3/TRBV12-4 | TRBD1 | CASSQPGQRIQETQYF
TRBJ1-5 | TRBV29-1 | . | CSVEEFSSVNQPQHF
TRBJ1-2 | TRBV6-5 | . | CASSYSGSHGYTF
TRBJ2-7 | TRBV7-2 | TRBD1 | CASSPGQAAFSYEQYF
TRBJ2-1 | TRBV7-3 | TRBD2 | CASRIAGGPGNEQFF
TRBJ1-1 | TRBV18 | TRBD1 | CASSQRQGSGEAFF
TRBJ2-3 | TRBV6-5 | . | CASSYSLRGTQYF
TRBJ2-2 | TRBV29-1 | TRBD1 | CSVVTGANTGELFF
TRBJ1-6 | TRBV7-9 | TRBD1 | CASSREQGHNSPLHF
TRBJ1-2 | TRBV20-1 | . | CSARDWVGPSNYGYTF
TRBJ2-2 | TRBV5-4 | TRBD2 | CASSFPGLAGGVDTGELFF
TRBJ2-7 | TRBV20-1 | TRBD1 | CSARGTGLQQYF
TRBJ1-4 | TRBV12-3/TRBV12-4 | . | CASTFGAREKLFF
TRBJ1-4 | TRBV10-3 | . | CAISRALNEKLFF
TRBJ1-1 | TRBV5-1 | TRBD1 | CASSVGQENTEAFF
TRBJ2-4 | TRBV3-1 | TRBD1 | CASSQAGQGAGLAKNIQYF
TRBJ1-1 | TRBV3-1 | . | CASSQWTTGMNTEAFF
TRBJ2-5 | TRBV28 | . | CARVPSPGSKKETQYF
TRBJ2-5 | TRBV2 | . | CASSRDGETQYF
TRBJ2-1 | TRBV5-1 | . | CASSFDQSSYNEQFF
TRBJ1-3 | TRBV14 | . | CASSHRIGSAGNTIYF
TRBJ2-1 | TRBV20-1 | TRBD1 | CSARAATDRAIEQFF
TRBJ1-2 | TRBV6-5 | TRBD1 | CASSYDRAPYGYTF
TRBJ1-5 | TRBV9 | . | CASSVASGGPQHF
TRBJ2-5 | TRBV15 | . | CATSRDRGAQETQYF
TRBJ1-4 | TRBV4-2 | . | CASSQDQGYNEKLFF
TRBJ1-5 | TRBV20-1 | . | CSALRMVGGNQPQHF
TRBJ2-5 | TRBV12-3/TRBV12-4 | . | CASSPTWTKETQYF
TRBJ2-2 | TRBV5-1 | . | CASSLKEGGHTGELFF
TRBJ1-2 | TRBV6-2/TRBV6-3 | . | CASSYSAYGYTF
TRBJ1-6 | TRBV5-1 | . | CASSLWKDSPLHF
TRBJ2-5 | TRBV20-1 | TRBD2 | CSATTSGGPRETQYF
TRBJ1-2 | TRBV20-1 | . | CSASAQIYGYTF
TRBJ2-5 | TRBV5-6 | . | CASSLGTVEETQYF
TRBJ1-1 | TRBV25-1 | . | CASTLSGGTEAFF
TRBJ2-1 | TRBV3-1 | . | CASSLTAGRYEQFF
TRBJ2-4 | TRBV3-1 | . | CASSLYSSGNKNIQYF
TRBJ2-3 | TRBV7-2 | . | CASSLGTPDTQYF
TRBJ2-2 | TRBV29-1 | . | CSVAINANTGELFF
TRBJ1-2 | TRBV4-1 | TRBD1 | CASSQTILTGVSNGYTF
TRBJ2-5 | TRBV4-1 | . | CASSQAFLGGQETQYF
TRBJ2-3 | TRBV30 | . | CAWSDQVRTDTQYF
TRBJ1-5 | TRBV10-3 | . | CAISLGGVSQPQHF
TRBJ2-2 | TRBV6-1 | . | CASRVAPGELFF
TRBJ1-1 | TRBV29-1 | . | CSVEGGITEAFF
TRBJ2-3 | TRBV5-1 | TRBD1 | CASSGGTGWSTDTQYF